A selection of T cell receptor beta chains follows, all from one sample in a study of cytomegalovirus exposure and HLA in healthy donors. Method: immunoSEQ multiplex PCR; TCRdb's copy keeps in-frame clones and lacks some. This listing includes approximately 120,000 clones. Sequencing was done on a sample of PBMCs. These receptors all come from a man aged 40-49 years in good health and CMV-seronegative. The CDR3 runs from the conserved cysteine through the conserved F or W. The D gene is left open where the match is weak.

V	J	D	DNA	CDR3
TRBV7-6	TRBJ1-4	NA	TGTGCCAGCAGCCTGTATGAAAAACTGTTTTTT	CASSLYEKLFF
TRBV30	TRBJ1-1	NA	TGTGCCTGGAGCACACTCAGACAGTTCGACACTGAAGCTTTCTTT	CAWSTLRQFDTEAFF
TRBV5-1	TRBJ2-7	TRBD1	TGCGCCAGCAGGTACAGGGGCGACGAGCAGTACTTC	CASRYRGDEQYF
TRBV7-3	TRBJ2-1	TRBD1	TGTGCCAGCAGCTTATCGGGACAGACATACAATGAGCAGTTCTTC	CASSLSGQTYNEQFF
TRBV30	TRBJ2-7	TRBD1	TGTGCCTGGGGTCCAGGGGGAAACTCCTACGAGCAGTACTTC	CAWGPGGNSYEQYF
TRBV5-8	TRBJ1-1	NA	TGTGCCAGCAGCTTGAGGGGGAACACTGAAGCTTTCTTT	CASSLRGNTEAFF
TRBV28	TRBJ1-1	NA	TGTGCCAGCAGTTTGGTCAGGGATCGGAATGAAGCTTTCTTT	CASSLVRDRNEAFF
TRBV2	TRBJ2-3	TRBD2	TGTGCCAGCAGTAGGACTAGCGGGAGAAGTCGGGTAACAGATACGCAGTATTTT	CASSRTSGRSRVTDTQYF
TRBV7-2	TRBJ1-5	TRBD1	TGTGCCAGCAGCTTAGGAGACAGGGACGGGCAGCCCCAGCATTTT	CASSLGDRDGQPQHF
TRBV10-3	TRBJ2-3	NA	TGTGCCATCAGTCCCGGACTAGGGACAGGAGATACGCAGTATTTT	CAISPGLGTGDTQYF
TRBV28	TRBJ2-7	TRBD1	TGTGCCAGCCGGGACAGTTTTAACTACGAGCAGTACTTC	CASRDSFNYEQYF
TRBV6-5	TRBJ1-2	TRBD1	TGTGCCAGCAGTGCCGGGACAGGGCTTACGAATGGCTACACCTTC	CASSAGTGLTNGYTF
TRBV7-9	TRBJ1-3	NA	TGTGCCAGCAGCCCTTTGGCAGGAATCTCTGGAAACACCATATATTTT	CASSPLAGISGNTIYF
TRBV18	TRBJ1-4	TRBD1	TGTGCCAGCTCACCACTCGGACAGGGGGCGGAAAAACTGTTTTTT	CASSPLGQGAEKLFF
TRBV28	TRBJ1-2	NA	TGTGCCAGCAGTGTCCCCGGGTCTCAAGCCGCCTATGGCTACACCTTC	CASSVPGSQAAYGYTF